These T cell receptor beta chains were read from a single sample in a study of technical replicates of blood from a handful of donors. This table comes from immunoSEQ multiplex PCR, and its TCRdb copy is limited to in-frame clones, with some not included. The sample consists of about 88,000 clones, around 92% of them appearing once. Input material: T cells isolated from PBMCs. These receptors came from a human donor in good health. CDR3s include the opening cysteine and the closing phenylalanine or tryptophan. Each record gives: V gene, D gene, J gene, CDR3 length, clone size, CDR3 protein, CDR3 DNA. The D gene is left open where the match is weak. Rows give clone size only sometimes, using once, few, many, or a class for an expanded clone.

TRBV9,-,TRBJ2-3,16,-,CASSALEAQSTDTQYF,TGTGCCAGCAGCGCCCTAGAGGCCCAGAGCACAGATACGCAGTATTTT
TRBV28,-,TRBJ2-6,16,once,CASSTDTFSGANVLTF,TGTGCCAGCAGTACGGACACATTCTCTGGGGCCAACGTCCTGACTTTC
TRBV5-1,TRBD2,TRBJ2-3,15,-,CASSRGGRTADTQYF,TGCGCCAGCAGCCGGGGGGGGAGGACCGCAGATACGCAGTATTTT
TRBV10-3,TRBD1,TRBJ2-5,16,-,CAISGGTAPAQETQYF,TGTGCCATCAGTGGGGGGACAGCCCCGGCCCAAGAGACCCAGTACTTC
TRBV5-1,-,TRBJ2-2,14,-,CASSSPGNTGELFF,TGCGCCAGCAGCTCGCCAGGGAACACCGGGGAGCTGTTTTTT
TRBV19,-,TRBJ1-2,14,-,CASSITPPNYGYTF,TGTGCCAGTAGTATTACTCCACCGAACTATGGCTACACCTTC
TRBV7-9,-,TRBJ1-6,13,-,CASSSYRNSPLHF,TGTGCCAGCAGCTCGTACAGGAATTCACCCCTCCACTTT
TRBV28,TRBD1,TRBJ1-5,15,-,CASSSHRTGTRPQHF,TGTGCCAGCAGTTCTCATCGGACAGGGACACGGCCCCAGCATTTT
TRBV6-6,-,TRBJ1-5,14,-,CASSPRQFNQPQHF,TGTGCCAGCAGTCCCAGACAGTTCAATCAGCCCCAGCATTTT
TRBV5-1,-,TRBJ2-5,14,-,CASSLAGRGETQYF,TGCGCCAGCAGCTTGGCCGGGAGAGGGGAGACCCAGTACTTC
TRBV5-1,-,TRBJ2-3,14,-,CASGDGGGADTQYF,TGCGCCTCCGGAGACGGGGGTGGGGCAGATACGCAGTATTTT
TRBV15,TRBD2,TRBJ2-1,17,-,CATSRDLGLHSYNEQFF,TGTGCCACCAGCAGAGATTTGGGACTACACTCCTACAATGAGCAGTTCTTC
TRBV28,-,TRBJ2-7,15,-,CASTKGLPVIYEQYF,TGTGCCAGCACAAAGGGACTCCCCGTTATATACGAGCAGTACTTC
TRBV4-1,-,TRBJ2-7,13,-,CASSPDNTYEQYF,TGCGCCAGCAGCCCGGACAACACCTACGAGCAGTACTTC
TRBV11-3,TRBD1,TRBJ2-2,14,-,CATQGVVGGGELFF,TGTGCCACCCAGGGGGTAGTCGGTGGCGGGGAGCTGTTTTTT
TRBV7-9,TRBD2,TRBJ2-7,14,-,CASSFLLAGGEQYF,TGTGCCAGCAGCTTTCTACTAGCGGGAGGCGAGCAGTACTTC
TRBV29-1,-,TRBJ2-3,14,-,CSVGLGTSTDTQYF,TGCAGCGTTGGCCTCGGGACTAGCACAGATACGCAGTATTTT
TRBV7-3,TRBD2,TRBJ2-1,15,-,CASSLSAGGHNEQFF,TGTGCCAGCAGCTTGTCAGCGGGGGGACACAATGAGCAGTTCTTC
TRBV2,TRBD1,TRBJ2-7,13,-,CASRDRVISEQYF,TGTGCCAGTCGGGACAGGGTCATCAGCGAGCAGTACTTC
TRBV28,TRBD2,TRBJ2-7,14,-,CASSFGGGIYEQYF,TGTGCCAGCAGTTTTGGGGGGGGAATCTACGAGCAGTACTTC
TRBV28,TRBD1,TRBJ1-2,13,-,CASSFGTVYGYTF,TGTGCCAGCAGTTTCGGGACAGTTTATGGCTACACCTTC
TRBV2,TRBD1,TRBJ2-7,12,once,CASRTGEYEQYF,TGTGCCAGCAGGACAGGGGAATACGAGCAGTACTTC
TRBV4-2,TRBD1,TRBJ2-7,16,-,CASSQGRQGSSYEQYF,TGTGCCAGCAGCCAAGGGAGACAGGGGAGCTCCTACGAGCAGTACTTC
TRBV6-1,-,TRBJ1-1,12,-,CASSRSSTEAFF,TGTGCCAGCAGCCGGAGCTCCACTGAAGCTTTCTTT
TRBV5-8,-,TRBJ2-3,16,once,CASSLILGRSTDTQYF,TGTGCCAGCAGCTTGATTCTAGGGAGGAGCACAGATACGCAGTATTTT
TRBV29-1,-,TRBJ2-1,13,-,CSGLSGSYNEQFF,TGCAGCGGACTTAGCGGTTCCTACAATGAGCAGTTCTTC
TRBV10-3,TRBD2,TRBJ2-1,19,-,CAISERLAALSLSYNEQFF,TGTGCCATCAGTGAGAGGCTAGCGGCCCTCTCTTTATCCTACAATGAGCAGTTCTTC
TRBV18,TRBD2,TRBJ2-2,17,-,CASSPTLAGVLTGELFF,TGTGCCAGCTCACCAACTCTAGCGGGAGTGCTCACCGGGGAGCTGTTTTTT
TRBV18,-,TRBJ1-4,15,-,CASSPPRRTNEKLFF,TGTGCCAGCTCACCCCCCAGGCGAACTAATGAAAAACTGTTTTTT
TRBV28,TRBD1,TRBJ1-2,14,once,CASSRGGDRGGYTF,TGTGCCAGCAGTCGGGGGGGGGACAGGGGTGGCTACACCTTC
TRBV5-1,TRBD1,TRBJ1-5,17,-,CASSLYPHVGGDQPQHF,TGCGCCAGCAGCTTGTATCCACATGTAGGGGGCGATCAGCCCCAGCATTTT
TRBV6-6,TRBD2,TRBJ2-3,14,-,CASTRLAETDTQYF,TGTGCCAGCACCCGACTAGCGGAGACAGATACGCAGTATTTT
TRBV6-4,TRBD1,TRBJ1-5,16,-,CASSDSHQGVFQPQHF,TGTGCCAGCAGTGACTCCCACCAGGGGGTTTTTCAGCCCCAGCATTTT
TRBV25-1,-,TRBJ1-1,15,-,CASRPGTRRNTEAFF,TGTGCCAGCAGGCCCGGGACAAGGAGGAACACTGAAGCTTTCTTT
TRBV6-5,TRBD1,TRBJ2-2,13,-,CASRQGATGELFF,TGTGCCAGCAGACAGGGGGCGACCGGGGAGCTGTTTTTT
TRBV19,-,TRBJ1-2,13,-,CASSAGNFYGYTF,TGTGCCAGTAGTGCCGGGAATTTCTATGGCTACACCTTC
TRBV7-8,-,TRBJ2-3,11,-,CASSLRGTQYF,TGTGCCAGCAGCTTAAGGGGTACGCAGTATTTT
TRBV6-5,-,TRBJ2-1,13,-,CASGARLSLEQFF,TGTGCCAGCGGGGCCAGGCTCTCCCTTGAGCAGTTCTTC
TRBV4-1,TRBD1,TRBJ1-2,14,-,CASSHPTRGPGYTF,TGCGCCAGCAGCCACCCAACAAGGGGGCCTGGCTACACCTTC
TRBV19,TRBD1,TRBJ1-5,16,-,CASSTTTGVINQPQHF,TGTGCCAGTAGTACTACGACAGGGGTCATCAATCAGCCCCAGCATTTT
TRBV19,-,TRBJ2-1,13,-,CATSDMVYNEQFF,TGTGCCACCTCAGACATGGTCTACAATGAGCAGTTCTTC
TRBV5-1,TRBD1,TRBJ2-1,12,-,CASSGQGYEQFF,TGCGCCAGCAGTGGACAGGGGTATGAGCAGTTCTTC
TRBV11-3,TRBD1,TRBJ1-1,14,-,CASSLEGAVTEAFF,TGTGCCAGCAGCTTGGAGGGGGCAGTCACTGAAGCTTTCTTT
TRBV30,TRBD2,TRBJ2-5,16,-,CAWSVGASGVQETQYF,TGTGCCTGGAGTGTAGGGGCTAGCGGGGTCCAAGAGACCCAGTACTTC
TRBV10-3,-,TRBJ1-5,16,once,CAISGSEAGGDQPQHF,TGTGCCATCAGTGGGAGCGAGGCTGGGGGGGATCAGCCCCAGCATTTT
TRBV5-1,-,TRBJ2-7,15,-,CASSLTWTDSYEQYF,TGCGCCAGCAGCTTGACGTGGACAGACTCCTACGAGCAGTACTTC
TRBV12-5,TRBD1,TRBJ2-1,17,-,CASGLVPKGQGYNEQFF,TGTGCTAGTGGTTTGGTACCCAAGGGACAGGGCTACAATGAGCAGTTCTTC
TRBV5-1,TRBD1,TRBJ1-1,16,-,CASSPGTGNLGGLAFF,TGCGCCAGCAGCCCTGGGACAGGCAACTTGGGCGGGTTAGCTTTCTTT
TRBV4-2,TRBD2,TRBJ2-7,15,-,CASSQDQRETYEQYF,TGTGCCAGCAGCCAAGATCAGCGGGAGACCTACGAGCAGTACTTC
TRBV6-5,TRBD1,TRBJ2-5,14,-,CASSFTRGQETQYF,TGTGCCAGCAGTTTCACCAGGGGGCAGGAGACCCAGTACTTC
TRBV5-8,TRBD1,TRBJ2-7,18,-,CASSIPYRGPRAGNEQYF,TGTGCCAGCAGCATACCCTACAGGGGGCCAAGAGCGGGTAACGAGCAGTACTTC